Presented here are 26 T cell receptor beta chains from one specimen sequenced in a study of CD8 T cells in ankylosing spondylitis. TCRdb fed the 5' RACE reads into MiXCR, producing one record per CDR3 protein. The table includes approximately 250,000 distinct CDR3 sequences, more than 9% detected once. Sequenced: blood, either unsorted or a sorted T cell fraction (not recorded which). Receptors were obtained from a male donor with ankylosing spondylitis or in good health (not recorded which).

At least ten counts were recorded for this clonotype. This sequence joins TRBV6-5 and TRBJ1-1; unclear D gene. Per germline, CDR1 MNHEY and CDR2 SVGAGI. The CDR3 contains 15 residues. V lost 3 bases, J lost 1 base, and 12 bases lay in between. CDR3: CASSYRWVPNTEAFF. Written as DNA, the CDR3 is TGTGCCAGCAGTTATCGGTGGGTTCCGAACACTGAAGCTTTCTTT.

In this sample, this clonotype turned up many times. This chain joins TRBV19 and TRBJ1-6; maybe TRBD1 (6 bases). The V end was cut by 3 bases, the J end by 6 bases, with 9 bases between. This CDR3 spans 14 amino acids. Per the germline V gene, CDR1 is LNHDA and CDR2 is SQIVND (reference sequence). Here the CDR3 DNA reads TGTGCCAGTAGTATCGGGACATCTAATTCACCCCTCCACTTT. Translated, it gives CASSIGTSNSPLHF.

The sample holds a few counts of this clonotype. This chain uses TRBV7-2 with TRBJ1-2; D unresolved. The CDR3 length is 15 residues. The germline CDR1 and CDR2 sequences are SGHTA and FQGNSA. The V gene lost 4 bases and the J gene lost 0 bases, with 12 bases spanning the gap. This CDR3 reads CASSSSGISNYGYTF. CDR3 coding DNA: TGTGCCAGCAGCTCCTCAGGCATTTCTAACTATGGCTACACCTTC.

This clonotype was picked up many times. This chain links TRBV6-2 or TRBV6-3 with TRBJ2-7; 8 bases match TRBD2. This CDR3 spans 15 amino acids. Trimming took 5 bases from V and 0 from J; bases not matched to a gene: 6. The V gene's germline CDR1 is MNHEY and CDR2 SVGEGT. CDR3 nucleotide sequence: TGTGCCAGCAGTCCAATAGCGGGATTCTCCTACGAGCAGTACTTC. This codes for CASSPIAGFSYEQYF.

The rearrangement uses TRBV6-1 and TRBJ2-3; D is perhaps TRBD2 (6 bases). Trimming left V 4 bases short and J 5 bases short, with 10 bases between. CDR1 and CDR2 from the germline V gene are MNHNS and SASEGT. CDR3 length: 13 residues. The CDR3 DNA is TGTGCCAGCAGTGTAGCGGCTCGAGATACGCAGTATTTT. This gives the protein CASSVAARDTQYF.

This chain joins TRBV29-1 and TRBJ1-4; D uncertain. Trimming removed 4 bases at V and 7 bases at J, with 7 bases between. This CDR3 spans 11 amino acids. CDR1 and CDR2 (germline): SQVTM, ANQGSEA. CDR3 sequence (DNA): TGCAGCGTTGCCCTGGGTGAAAAACTGTTTTTT. It encodes CSVALGEKLFF.

This clonotype occurred many times. V is TRBV29-1 and J is TRBJ2-3, with 14 bases identical to TRBD2. The germline CDR1 and CDR2 sequences are SQVTM and ANQGSEA. The CDR3 loop spans 19 amino acids. Trimming cost V 3 bases and J 6 bases; bases outside gene matches: 17. The CDR3 spells CSVEASGTSGSFSPDTQYF. The DNA for the CDR3 is TGCAGCGTTGAGGCGAGCGGGACTAGCGGGAGCTTTTCCCCTGATACGCAGTATTTT.

This clonotype was counted many times. The V and J genes are TRBV21-1 and TRBJ1-6; the DNA was not used to check the table's D call, TRBD1. TRBV21-1 is recorded as a pseudogene. This CDR3 has 18 amino acids. Here the CDR3 DNA reads TGTGCCCACCAGGGGTCCGCCGAAGGGGGCTCCTATAATTCACCCCTCCACTTT. Translating it yields CAHQGSAEGGSYNSPLHF.

This clonotype was observed at least ten times. V gene TRBV10-3 combines with J gene TRBJ2-1; 11 positions match TRBD2. Germline V lookup: CDR1 ENHRY, CDR2 SYGVKD. The CDR3 is made up of 15 amino acids. V gave up 4 bases and J gave up 8 bases; unmatched junction bases: 7. CDR3 bases: TGTGCCATCAGTGCTACTAGCGGGAGAAAGCATGAGCAGTTCTTC. This gives the protein CAISATSGRKHEQFF.

This clonotype was found many times. The chain joins TRBV4-1 to TRBJ2-4; a weak D match, TRBD2 (5 bases). V was clipped by 1 base and J by 7 bases, with 23 bases between them. The CDR3 extends over 18 amino acids. Germline CDR1 and CDR2: MGHRA and YSYEKL. The CDR3 is CASSQVISGSPFSNIQYF. The DNA for the CDR3 is TGCGCCAGCAGCCAAGTGATTTCGGGGTCCCCCTTTTCCAACATTCAGTACTTC.

This clonotype came up many times. This rearrangement joins TRBV7-2 to TRBJ2-2; 8 bases match TRBD1. V shed 4 bases and J 9 bases; nucleotides not matched to a gene: 7. Germline lookup yields CDR1 SGHTA and CDR2 FQGNSA. The CDR3 consists of 14 residues. CDR3 region: CASSSPGGARELFF. The CDR3 coding sequence is TGTGCCAGCAGCTCACCAGGGGGCGCGAGGGAGCTGTTTTTT.

A few counts support this clonotype. The V gene is TRBV4-3, the J gene TRBJ2-6; 7 bases match TRBD1. The CDR3 covers 22 residues. CDR1 is LGHNA, CDR2 YSLEER, per germline. V dropped 3 bases and J dropped 4; count of bases not matched to a gene: 24. This CDR3 reads CASSHRSSTSLEQGTGANVLTF. In DNA form, the CDR3 reads TGCGCCAGCAGCCACCGATCCTCAACCTCCTTGGAACAGGGGACAGGGGCCAACGTCCTGACTTTC.

This clonotype was counted at least ten times. The chain is built from TRBV12-3 or TRBV12-4 and TRBJ2-3; the D is unclear. Trimming removed 2 bases at V and 2 bases at J, with 8 bases between. There are 14 residues in the CDR3. The CDR3 nucleotides are TGTGCCAGCAGTTTATCCCGTTACACAGATACGCAGTATTTT. Its protein is CASSLSRYTDTQYF.

This clonotype has more than one count but fewer than ten. The chain joins TRBV7-7 to TRBJ1-1; D possibly corresponds to TRBD1 (5 bases). The CDR3 is made up of 13 amino acids. V lost 0 bases and J lost 4, with 6 bases in between. Germline CDR1 SSHAT, CDR2 FNYEAQ (reference sequence). The CDR3 coding sequence is TGTGCCAGCAGCTTAGCCCAGGGCACTGAAGCTTTCTTT. As protein: CASSLAQGTEAFF.

The genes are TRBV5-1 and TRBJ1-1; 7 positions match TRBD1. V shed 2 bases and J 11 bases; nucleotides not matched to a gene: 12. CDR1 SGHRS and CDR2 YFSETQ come from the germline V gene. CDR3 length equals 14 residues. CDR3: CASSLDRVRGDAFF. CDR3 nucleotide sequence: TGCGCCAGCAGCTTAGACAGGGTTAGGGGCGACGCTTTCTTT.

This clonotype was seen at least ten times. This chain joins TRBV20-1 and TRBJ2-7, with 9 bases fitting TRBD1. V dropped 7 bases and J dropped 1; count of bases not matched to a gene: 5. The CDR3 has 13 residues. CDR1 DFQATT and CDR2 SNEGSKA come from the germline V gene (reference sequence). CDR3 sequence reads: CSGRDRDSYEQYF. The CDR3, as DNA: TGCAGTGGGAGGGACAGGGATTCCTACGAGCAGTACTTC.

This clonotype has more than one count but fewer than ten. This sequence joins TRBV7-8 and TRBJ2-4; no firm D call. Germline V gene sequence: CDR1 SGHVS, CDR2 FQNEAQ. The V end lost 4 bases, the J end lost 1 base, and 8 bases lay between the germline ends. This CDR3 comprises 14 residues. The CDR3 coding sequence is TGTGCCAGCAGCTCCCTACGGGCCAAAAACATTCAGTACTTC. As protein: CASSSLRAKNIQYF.

The V call is TRBV30, the J call TRBJ2-7; TRBD2 might be the D (6 bases). The CDR3 contains 14 residues. Trimming pared 2 bases from V and 0 bases from J, leaving 11 bases between. Germline V gene data show CDR1 as GTSNPN and CDR2 as SVGIG (reference sequence). The CDR3 DNA reads TGTGCCTGGAGTATTAGCGGTAGCTCCTACGAGCAGTACTTC. Encoded protein: CAWSISGSSYEQYF.

The V gene is TRBV6-1, the J gene TRBJ2-7; 10 nucleotides line up with TRBD1. This CDR3 has 14 amino acids. CDR1 MNHNS and CDR2 SASEGT come from the germline V gene. The trim removed 6 bases at V and 5 bases at J, leaving 7 bases unmatched. The CDR3: CASSPGQGIDEQYF. The CDR3 nucleotides are TGTGCCAGCAGCCCGGGACAGGGGATAGACGAGCAGTACTTC.

This clonotype was observed many times. The V call is TRBV9, the J call TRBJ1-1; 11 positions agree with TRBD1. The germline V gene has CDR1 SGDLS and CDR2 YYNGEE. V shed 2 bases and J 4 bases; nucleotides not matched to a gene: 1. The CDR3 length is 14 residues. This chain's CDR3 is CASSVGQGGTEAFF. The CDR3, as DNA: TGTGCCAGCAGCGTGGGACAGGGGGGCACTGAAGCTTTCTTT.

This clonotype was observed many times. The chain employs TRBV25-1 and TRBJ1-2; no definite D call. Germline V lookup: CDR1 MGHDK, CDR2 SYGVNS. Trimming pared 1 base from V and 3 bases from J, leaving 9 bases between. This CDR3 has 14 amino acids. The CDR3 DNA sequence: TGTGCCAGCAGTGAATTAGACGGTTACTATGGCTACACCTTC. It specifies CASSELDGYYGYTF.

J is TRBJ2-3 and V is TRBV20-1; D is undetermined. The CDR3 sequence is 14 residues long. Trimming cost V 3 bases and J 4 bases, with 14 bases left between them. In germline, CDR1 is DFQATT, CDR2 SNEGSKA (reference sequence). CDR3 region: CSASWGAASDTQYF. As DNA, the CDR3 is TGCAGTGCTAGCTGGGGTGCGGCTTCAGATACGCAGTATTTT.

This clonotype was detected many times. V gene TRBV5-6 combines with J gene TRBJ2-4; 7 positions match TRBD1. V trimming: 5 bases; J trimming: 7 bases; junction bases outside the gene matches: 9. CDR1 is SGHDT and CDR2 is YYEEEE in the germline V gene. The CDR3 covers 14 residues. CDR3 sequence reads: CASSSGTGENIQYF. DNA of the CDR3: TGTGCCAGCAGTTCGGGAACAGGGGAGAACATTCAGTACTTC.

At least ten counts were recorded for this clonotype. CDR3 sequence (DNA): TGTGCCAGCAGCGATCCTGGGACCCAGTACTTC. Translated: CASSDPGTQYF. The chain links TRBV2 to TRBJ2-5; D gene unclear. V lost 6 bases and J 7 bases, leaving 9 bases between the germline ends. The CDR3 contains 11 residues. Germline lookup yields CDR1 SNHLY and CDR2 FYNNEI.

This clonotype showed up many times. The chain has TRBV6-6 and TRBJ1-2; TRBD1 matches at 9 bases. Germline loops: CDR1 MNHNY, CDR2 SVGAGI (reference sequence). This CDR3 region has 13 residues. With V trimmed by 5 bases and J by 6 bases, 4 bases remained unmatched. CDR3 coding DNA: TGTGCCAGCAGTCCTACAGGGGGCGATGGCTACACCTTC. Its translation: CASSPTGGDGYTF.

This clonotype has more than one count but fewer than ten. This chain uses TRBV2 with TRBJ1-3; no reliable D call. Germline V CDR1 and CDR2: SNHLY, FYNNEI. This CDR3 has 15 amino acids. Between the trimmed V and J ends, which lost 5 bases and 1 base, there was a span of 12 bases. In DNA form, the CDR3 reads TGTGCCAGCAGTTTGACGCGGCCTTCTGGAAACACCATATATTTT. Its translation: CASSLTRPSGNTIYF.